This T cell receptor beta chain was recorded in a study of CD8 T cells in ankylosing spondylitis. Trimming cost V 4 bases and J 2 bases, with 11 bases left between them. The germline gives CDR1 SGHNT, CDR2 YYREEE (reference sequence). The CDR3 runs to 14 residues. In its sample, this clonotype was seen a few times. Its antigen is unidentified. TCRdb re-called the 5' RACE reads with MiXCR, one entry per CDR3 protein. The sample holds roughly 38,000 distinct CDR3 sequences, 10% seen once. General study results and limits: A motif of under 10 highly homologous TCR beta variants was seen as apparently characteristic of ankylosing spondylitis blood. There was reportedly significant enrichment of clones that were disease-linked in matched ankylosing spondylitis synovial fluid.

The source material was blood, either unsorted or a sorted T cell fraction (not recorded which). The V call is TRBV5-4, the J call TRBJ2-3; D tentatively reads TRBD1 or TRBD2 (5 bases each). The receptor was isolated from a male donor with ankylosing spondylitis or in good health (not recorded which). CDR3 sequence: CASSPWDHTDTQYF. CDR3 DNA sequence: TGTGCCAGCAGCCCCTGGGACCACACAGATACGCAGTATTTT.